These 18 T cell receptor beta chains originate from one sample sequenced in a study of OX40 agonist ivuxolimab in advanced cancers. Clones were read by immunoSEQ multiplex PCR, and TCRdb kept only the in-frame ones, dropping some. The sample shows 57,000 or so clones, around 84% of them seen only once. This specimen consisted of CD4+ or CD8+ T cells sorted from blood, obtained in a trial of the OX40 agonist ivuxolimab. The source of these receptors is an adult with an advanced solid tumor such as melanoma, head and neck, liver or kidney cancer.

The chain joins TRBV18 to TRBJ1-1; D unresolved. V lost 3 bases, J lost 3 bases, and 17 bases lay in between. Germline-derived CDR1 and CDR2 are KGHSH and LQKENI. This CDR3 has 16 amino acids. The CDR3 nucleotides read TGTGCCAGCTCACCGCTCCCGGGTTGGGTCGACACTGAAGCTTTCTTT. This sequence encodes CASSPLPGWVDTEAFF.

The chain has TRBV29-1 and TRBJ2-5, with D tentatively TRBD1 (5 bases). Trimming removed 7 bases from V and 2 bases from J, with 11 bases in between. CDR1 and CDR2 (germline): SQVTM, ANQGSEA. The length of the CDR3 is 12 residues. The CDR3: CSGVRQQETQYF. CDR3 sequence (DNA): TGCAGCGGGGTAAGACAGCAAGAGACCCAGTACTTC.

By share of the sample, this clone is medium-sized. The gene calls are TRBV6-5 and TRBJ1-5; D ambiguous. V gave up 0 bases and J gave up 6 bases, with 12 bases separating them. CDR3 length equals 15 residues. Germline CDR1 MNHEY, CDR2 SVGAGI. As DNA, the CDR3 is TGTGCCAGCAGTTACTCATTCGGCCGGGGTCAGCCCCAGCATTTT. Protein product: CASSYSFGRGQPQHF.

The chain is built from TRBV5-6 and TRBJ2-7; TRBD2 is a possible D gene (6 bases). The V and J ends lost 7 bases and 3 bases respectively, with 8 bases between them. Germline V gene data show CDR1 as SGHDT and CDR2 as YYEEEE. This CDR3 region has 11 residues. In DNA form, the CDR3 reads TGTGCCAGCGGGCGGGACTACGAGCAGTACTTC. Its translation: CASGRDYEQYF.

The chain joins TRBV5-1 to TRBJ1-2; tentatively, D is TRBD1 (6 bases). The V gene lost 3 bases and the J gene lost 0 bases, with 15 bases spanning the gap. This CDR3 is 16 amino acids long. Germline CDR1 and CDR2: SGHRS and YFSETQ. The CDR3 nucleotides read TGCGCCAGCAGCTCAGGGGCCCAGACCACTAACTATGGCTACACCTTC. It translates to CASSSGAQTTNYGYTF.

The chain joins TRBV19 to TRBJ1-1, with 9 bases identical to TRBD1. From germline, CDR1 is LNHDA and CDR2 SQIVND (reference sequence). J gave up 1 base and V 10 bases, and 13 bases lay outside the gene matches. The CDR3 length is 16 residues. As DNA, the CDR3 is TGTGCCACCCGTTCGTGGACAGGGGTGTGGAACACTGAAGCTTTCTTT. Translation gives CATRSWTGVWNTEAFF.

The genes are TRBV18 and TRBJ1-1, with TRBD1 matching over 7 bases. The V gene's germline CDR1 is KGHSH and CDR2 LQKENI. The J segment lost 1 base and the V segment lost 1 base, leaving 0 bases of the junction unmatched. The CDR3 sequence is 14 residues long. The DNA for the CDR3 is TGTGCCAGCTCACCACAGGGGGCGAACACTGAAGCTTTCTTT. It yields the protein CASSPQGANTEAFF.

The chain uses TRBV14 and TRBJ1-2; possibly TRBD1 for D (6 bases). The germline gives CDR1 SGHDN, CDR2 FVKESK. CDR3 length: 15 amino acids. With 0 bases removed from V and 4 bases from J, the gap between germline ends came to 12 bases. The CDR3 bases are TGTGCCAGCAGCCAAGATGTGGGGGCGGGCTATGGCTACACCTTC. Translated: CASSQDVGAGYGYTF. Full variable domain (outside the CDR3, taken from reference TRBV14 and TRBJ1-2): EAGVTQFPSHSVIEKGQTVTLRCDPISGHDNLYWYRRVMGKEIKFLLHFVKESKQDESGMPNNRFLAERTGGTYSTLKVQPAELEDSGVYFCASSQDVGAGYGYTFGSGTRLTVV.

The J gene is TRBJ1-1, the V gene TRBV5-5, with unresolved D. Germline CDR1 and CDR2: SGHKS and YYEKEE (reference sequence). The CDR3 is 14 amino acids. V was trimmed by 0 bases and J by 1 base, leaving 7 bases between them. The CDR3 spells CASSLEQRNTEAFF. The CDR3 coding sequence is TGTGCCAGCAGCTTGGAACAGAGGAACACTGAAGCTTTCTTT.

This clone was detected a few times. The chain links TRBV27 to TRBJ1-2; D is undetermined. The CDR3 spans 13 residues. The germline V and J ends were trimmed by 5 bases and 4 bases, with 11 bases remaining between them. CDR1 MNHEY and CDR2 SMNVEV come from the germline V gene (reference sequence). Here the CDR3 reads CASSPREGYGYTF. In DNA, the CDR3 is TGTGCCAGCAGTCCCCGAGAGGGCTATGGCTACACCTTC.

V and J are TRBV18 and TRBJ1-3, with 10 positions matching TRBD1. The CDR3 is made up of 19 amino acids. V dropped 1 base and J dropped 2; count of bases not matched to a gene: 11. From germline, CDR1 is KGHSH and CDR2 LQKENI. The CDR3 spells CASSPLPSSGTGAGNTIYF. In DNA, the CDR3 is TGTGCCAGCTCACCACTACCATCCTCCGGGACAGGGGCTGGAAACACCATATATTTT.

The rearrangement joins TRBV6-4 to TRBJ1-5; no clear D. The germline V and J ends were trimmed by 5 bases and 6 bases, with 11 bases remaining between them. CDR1 MRHNA and CDR2 SNTAGT come from the germline V gene. This CDR3 has 13 amino acids. The CDR3 spells CASSKEGAQPQHF. The CDR3 bases are TGTGCCAGCAGTAAAGAAGGCGCTCAGCCCCAGCATTTT.

The chain joins TRBV6-6 to TRBJ2-7; 9 bases are shared with TRBD2. V lost 2 bases, J lost 4 bases, and 6 bases stayed unmatched. CDR1 is MNHNY and CDR2 is SVGAGI in the germline V gene (reference sequence). This CDR3 spans 15 amino acids. CDR3 DNA sequence: TGTGCCAGCAGTTACATCCCCGCGGGAGGGTACGAGCAGTACTTC. Protein product: CASSYIPAGGYEQYF.

The rearrangement uses TRBV19 and TRBJ1-5, with TRBD1 matching over 12 bases. Losses at the gene ends were 5 bases for V and 1 base for J; bases not matched to a gene: 9. CDR1 LNHDA and CDR2 SQIVND come from the germline V gene (reference sequence). The CDR3 totals 18 residues. Written as DNA, the CDR3 is TGTGCCAGTAGTGTCGTGGGACAGGGGGCGGGAAGCAATCAGCCCCAGCATTTT. Translating gives CASSVVGQGAGSNQPQHF.

V is TRBV5-1 and J is TRBJ2-5; 12 bases match TRBD2. The V gene end was trimmed by 0 bases and the J gene end by 2 bases; junction bases not matched to a gene: 2. The CDR3 loop spans 16 amino acids. Germline CDR1 SGHRS, CDR2 YFSETQ. This CDR3 reads CASSLGLAGEQETQYF. DNA of the CDR3: TGCGCCAGCAGCTTGGGACTAGCGGGAGAACAAGAGACCCAGTACTTC.

This chain connects TRBV11-3 to TRBJ1-1; the D gene is possibly TRBD1 (5 bases). Germline CDR1 is SGHNT and CDR2 is YENEEA. V lost 4 bases and J lost 1, with 10 bases in between. This CDR3 contains 14 residues. The chain's CDR3 is CASSSLRGNTEAFF. The DNA of the CDR3 is TGTGCCAGCAGCTCATTAAGGGGGAACACTGAAGCTTTCTTT.

This clone showed up just once. The chain carries TRBV25-1 and TRBJ2-1; a possible D gene is TRBD2 (6 bases). From germline, CDR1 is MGHDK and CDR2 SYGVNS. V was clipped by 3 bases and J by 5 bases, with 14 bases between them. This CDR3 is 15 amino acids long. The DNA for the CDR3 is TGTGCCAGCAGTGAGACGTGGGAGGCCCACAATGAGCAGTTCTTC. Protein sequence: CASSETWEAHNEQFF. Combining the CDR3 with reference TRBV25-1 and TRBJ2-1 gives the whole variable domain EADIYQTPRYLVIGTGKKITLECSQTMGHDKMYWYQQDPGMELHLIHYSYGVNSTEKGDLSSESTVSRIRTEHFPLTLESARPSHTSQYLCASSETWEAHNEQFFGPGTRLTVL.

The rearrangement links TRBV4-1 to TRBJ1-2; possible D gene TRBD1, 5 bases. The CDR3 sequence is 16 residues long. Germline CDR1 is MGHRA and CDR2 is YSYEKL. Deletions cut 0 bases from V and 8 bases from J, with 19 bases between. CDR3 region: CASSQDAGSLGGGYTF. CDR3 DNA: TGCGCCAGCAGCCAAGATGCCGGGTCACTTGGGGGAGGCTACACCTTC.